The next 8 T cell receptor beta chains were all read from a single sample in a study of T-cell memory formation after mild COVID-19 (dated by TCRdb to about 2021). Library generation was performed with 5' RACE. The sequencing machine was an Illumina NovaSeq 6000. Through fastp at Q25 and MiXCR, TCRdb rebuilt clones from the public reads, retaining in-frame beta chains. Each entry merges the rows of one CDR3 protein and shows their most common DNA and genes. In all, the sample holds almost 550,000 distinct CDR3 sequences, and around 21% of those were seen once. The ten largest clones take up about an eighth of the sample. The source material was PBMCs or a T cell subset sorted from them (not recorded which). The receptors were sampled from an adult woman who had mild COVID-19 (a few samples of this study predate the infection). The sample titles of this study are shuffled in the database, so cell type and time point are left out; the donor was told from shared clones.

The rearrangement links TRBV30 to TRBJ2-7; TRBD1 is a possible D gene (5 bases). The CDR3 runs 12 residues. Trimming shortened V by 4 bases and J by 3 bases, and 10 bases separated the two germline ends. The germline V gene encodes CDR1 GTSNPN and CDR2 SVGIG (reference sequence). CDR3 nucleotides: TGTGCCTGGAACGCAGGGTACTACGAGCAGTACTTC. It encodes CAWNAGYYEQYF.

The chain carries TRBV5-1 and TRBJ2-2, with 7 nucleotides matching TRBD1. The CDR3 totals 16 residues. The V gene end was trimmed by 7 bases and the J gene end by 3 bases; junction bases not matched to a gene: 12. CDR1 is SGHRS and CDR2 is YFSETQ in the germline V gene. This CDR3 is CASGVNTGVDTGELFF. CDR3 DNA: TGCGCCAGCGGAGTAAACACAGGGGTCGACACCGGGGAGCTGTTTTTT.

This clonotype was found many times. The chain has TRBV7-3 and TRBJ2-7; a weak D match, TRBD1 (5 bases). V dropped 2 bases and J dropped 1 base, with 6 bases sitting between them. The CDR3 has 13 amino acids. CDR1 and CDR2 from the germline V gene are SGHTA and FQGTGA. CDR3 DNA sequence: TGTGCCAGCAGCTTAGGACATTCCTACGAGCAGTACTTC. Its translation is CASSLGHSYEQYF. Full variable domain (outside the CDR3, taken from reference TRBV7-3 and TRBJ2-7): GAGVSQTPSNKVTEKGKYVELRCDPISGHTALYWYRQSLGQGPEFLIYFQGTGAADDSGLPNDRFFAVRPEGSVSTLKIQRTERGDSAVYLCASSLGHSYEQYFGPGTRLTVT.

This clonotype was counted a few times. CDR3 nucleotide sequence: TGTGCCAGCAGCTTAGGTGGTGGGGCAGGGGCATCCTACGAGCAGTACTTC. This gives the protein CASSLGGGAGASYEQYF. The chain carries TRBV7-8 and TRBJ2-7, with a tentative D call TRBD1 (6 bases). V gave up 1 base and J gave up 1 base, with 17 bases separating them. Germline V gene lookup returns CDR1 SGHVS and CDR2 FQNEAQ. The CDR3 has 17 amino acids.

The chain recombines TRBV20-1 with TRBJ1-5; D is perhaps TRBD1 (6 bases). Germline V gene sequence: CDR1 DFQATT, CDR2 SNEGSKA (reference sequence). The CDR3 spans 12 residues. With 6 bases removed from V and 3 bases from J, the gap between germline ends came to 9 bases. The CDR3 nucleotides are TGCAGTGCCGGACAGACCAATCAGCCCCAGCATTTT. Protein product: CSAGQTNQPQHF.

This clonotype has only a few counts. V usage is TRBV7-8 and J usage is TRBJ2-2; 8 nucleotides match TRBD2. The CDR3 is made up of 16 amino acids. From germline, CDR1 is SGHVS and CDR2 FQNEAQ. J was trimmed by 2 bases and V by 0 bases; bases with no gene match: 2. CDR3 nucleotide sequence: TGTGCCAGCAGCTTAGCCGGGGGGGGCAACACCGGGGAGCTGTTTTTT. Its protein product is CASSLAGGGNTGELFF. The full variable domain, its missing parts supplied by reference TRBV7-8 and TRBJ2-2, is GAGVSQSPRYKVAKRGQDVALRCDPISGHVSLFWYQQALGQGPEFLTYFQNEAQLDKSGLPSDRFFAERPEGSVSTLKIQRTQQEDSAVYLCASSLAGGGNTGELFFGEGSRLTVL.

This clonotype was counted between two and nine times. The rearrangement joins TRBV3-1 to TRBJ2-2; D could derive from TRBD1 or TRBD2 (5 bases each). This CDR3 comprises 17 residues. V lost 2 bases and J 13 bases, leaving 26 bases between the germline ends. Germline CDR1 and CDR2: LGHDT and YNNKEL (reference sequence). CDR3 sequence (DNA): TGTGCCAGCAGCCAAAAGATTGGGACCAACGGCCGGGGATGGCTGTTTTTT. Its protein product is CASSQKIGTNGRGWLFF.

This clonotype has only a few counts. The J gene is TRBJ2-4, the V gene TRBV19; 8 nucleotides align to TRBD2. With V trimmed by 3 bases and J by 0 bases, 4 bases remained unmatched. The CDR3 sequence is 16 residues long. Germline V gene lookup returns CDR1 LNHDA and CDR2 SQIVND (reference sequence). As DNA, the CDR3 is TGTGCCAGTAGTATGCGGGGGGCCCCAGCCAAAAACATTCAGTACTTC. Residues: CASSMRGAPAKNIQYF. Full variable domain (outside the CDR3, taken from reference TRBV19 and TRBJ2-4): DGGITQSPKYLFRKEGQNVTLSCEQNLNHDAMYWYRQDPGQGLRLIYYSQIVNDFQKGDIAEGYSVSREKKESFPLTVTSAQKNPTAFYLCASSMRGAPAKNIQYFGAGTRLSVL.